A single sample gave rise to the 17 T cell receptor beta chains below, sequenced in a study of blood T cell repertoires in COVID-19. The assay was immunoSEQ multiplex PCR, and TCRdb's table has in-frame clones only and misses some. This sample yields more than 250,000 clones, of which 85% to 90% are seen a single time; about 10% belongs to the top ten. The sample consisted of PBMCs or T cells enriched from blood (not recorded which). The source is a woman between 18 and 29 years old who had recovered from COVID-19.

This clone has only a few counts. The CDR3 DNA reads TGTGCCAGCAGCGTAGAGGGAACGGGGAACATTCAGTACTTC. Translating gives CASSVEGTGNIQYF. V usage is TRBV9 and J usage is TRBJ2-4; D may be TRBD2 (5 bases). The CDR3 runs to 14 residues. V was cut by 0 bases and J by 7 bases, with 11 bases left in between. The germline V gene encodes CDR1 SGDLS and CDR2 YYNGEE.

The CDR3 DNA reads as TGTGCCAGTAGTATAGCGGCCAGGGAGGTTGATGAGCAGTTCTTC. As protein: CASSIAAREVDEQFF. The gene calls are TRBV19 and TRBJ2-1; TRBD2 might be the D (6 bases). Germline-derived CDR1 and CDR2 are LNHDA and SQIVND (reference sequence). Between the trimmed V and J ends, which lost 1 base and 8 bases, there was a span of 15 bases. This CDR3 comprises 15 residues.

The rearrangement joins TRBV6-5 to TRBJ1-2; TRBD1 matches 9 bases. J lost 7 bases, V lost 2 bases, and 8 bases had no gene match. The CDR3 is made up of 15 amino acids. The germline V gene has CDR1 MNHEY and CDR2 SVGAGI. CDR3 protein: CASSYRGQGSGGYTF. CDR3 sequence (DNA): TGTGCCAGCAGTTACCGGGGACAGGGATCGGGTGGCTACACCTTC.

The V call is TRBV18, the J call TRBJ1-2; no definite D call. The CDR3 loop spans 13 amino acids. Germline CDR1 and CDR2: KGHSH and LQKENI. V lost 6 bases and J 8 bases, leaving 16 bases between the germline ends. CDR3: CASSDGRRGGYTF. The CDR3, as DNA: TGTGCCAGCTCTGACGGCCGACGAGGGGGCTACACCTTC. The entire variable domain, with the rest obtained from reference TRBV18 and TRBJ1-2, is as follows: NAGVMQNPRHLVRRRGQEARLRCSPMKGHSHVYWYRQLPEEGLKFMVYLQKENIIDESGMPKERFSAEFPKEGPSILRIQQVVRGDSAAYFCASSDGRRGGYTFGSGTRLTVV.

V usage is TRBV5-4 and J usage is TRBJ2-1; 9 bases match TRBD2. CDR3 length: 15 amino acids. Germline trimming cut 4 bases from V and 0 bases from J; bases unmatched to any gene: 2. Germline-derived CDR1 and CDR2 are SGHNT and YYREEE (reference sequence). The DNA for the CDR3 is TGTGCCAGCAGCCCGGGACTAGCCTCCTACAATGAGCAGTTCTTC. It specifies CASSPGLASYNEQFF.

The gene calls are TRBV7-2 and TRBJ2-5; no definite D call. CDR1 and CDR2 from the germline V gene are SGHTA and FQGNSA. V lost 4 bases to trimming and J lost 0 bases, with 6 bases between them. The CDR3 loop spans 13 amino acids. In DNA form, the CDR3 reads TGTGCCAGCAGCTCCATTCACCAAGAGACCCAGTACTTC. Translating it yields CASSSIHQETQYF.

The chain has TRBV24-1 and TRBJ1-1, with a tentative D call TRBD1 (6 bases). Germline loops: CDR1 KGHDR, CDR2 SFDVKD. The CDR3 has 13 amino acids. V was cut by 5 bases and J by 8 bases, with 14 bases left in between. CDR3 bases: TGTGCCACCAGTGCGACAGGCGCTATGGAAGCTTTCTTT. This codes for CATSATGAMEAFF.

The CDR3 sequence is CASSLAMTAYNEQFF. CDR3 DNA: TGCGCCAGCAGCTTGGCGATGACAGCATACAATGAGCAGTTCTTC. The chain couples TRBV5-1 to TRBJ2-1; D perhaps matches TRBD1 (5 bases). Germline V gives CDR1 SGHRS, CDR2 YFSETQ. V gave up 0 bases and J gave up 4 bases, with 11 bases separating them. This CDR3 comprises 15 residues.

This sequence joins TRBV4-1 and TRBJ1-1, with a possible D match to TRBD1 (6 bases). This CDR3 is 16 amino acids long. In germline, CDR1 is MGHRA, CDR2 YSYEKL. The germline V and J ends were trimmed by 6 bases and 1 base, with 18 bases remaining between them. Here the CDR3 DNA reads TGCGCCAGCAGGCGAAACGGATTGACAGGGAACACTGAAGCTTTCTTT. It encodes CASRRNGLTGNTEAFF.

The chain has TRBV28 and TRBJ1-5, with 9 bases identical to TRBD1. Germline V gene lookup returns CDR1 MDHEN and CDR2 SYDVKM. This CDR3 has 16 residues. The V gene end was trimmed by 6 bases and the J gene end by 1 base; junction bases not matched to a gene: 7. The CDR3 sequence: CASRGTGKKSNQPQHF. The CDR3 nucleotides read TGTGCCAGCAGAGGGACAGGGAAAAAAAGCAATCAGCCCCAGCATTTT.

V gene TRBV10-3 combines with J gene TRBJ1-2; 7 nucleotides agree with TRBD1. The CDR3 consists of 14 residues. Looked up from germline, CDR1 is ENHRY and CDR2 is SYGVKD. J was trimmed by 3 bases and V by 8 bases; bases with no gene match: 9. The DNA of the CDR3 is TGTGCCATCTTCTCTAAGGGGGCGGACTATGGCTACACCTTC. This gives the protein CAIFSKGADYGYTF.

The J gene is TRBJ2-2, the V gene TRBV5-4; 14 bases are a match to TRBD2. The CDR3 is 16 amino acids. The trim removed 9 bases at V and 2 bases at J, leaving 6 bases unmatched. Per germline, CDR1 SGHNT and CDR2 YYREEE (reference sequence). The CDR3 protein is CAIPGLAGDNTGELFF. CDR3 sequence (DNA): TGTGCCATACCGGGACTAGCGGGAGATAACACCGGGGAGCTGTTTTTT.

This clone was counted once. The chain has TRBV10-1 and TRBJ1-1, with D maybe TRBD1 (6 bases). V gave up 5 bases and J gave up 5 bases, with 9 bases separating them. There are 12 residues in the CDR3. Germline loops: CDR1 WNHNN, CDR2 SYGVQD (reference sequence). CDR3 DNA: TGCGCCAGCAGTTCAGGGGTTACTGAAGCTTTCTTT. Translated, it gives CASSSGVTEAFF.

The chain carries TRBV11-2 and TRBJ2-2; TRBD1 matches 8 bases. This CDR3 comprises 16 residues. The V segment lost 3 bases and the J segment 6 bases; nucleotides outside the gene matches: 9. Germline CDR1 and CDR2: SGHAT and FQNNGV. In DNA form, the CDR3 reads TGTGCCAGCAGCTTTTCTCAGGGGGCGCCCGCCGGGGAGCTGTTTTTT. Translated: CASSFSQGAPAGELFF.

V and J are TRBV18 and TRBJ2-6, with a weak D call TRBD2 (5 bases). CDR3 length: 19 residues. The germline CDR1 and CDR2 sequences are KGHSH and LQKENI. Trimming shortened V by 3 bases and J by 0 bases, and 18 bases separated the two germline ends. As DNA, the CDR3 is TGTGCCAGCTCACCTTACGGGCCTGGAGCGGCCTCTGGGGCCAACGTCCTGACTTTC. The encoded protein is CASSPYGPGAASGANVLTF.

This chain uses TRBV2 with TRBJ1-1; the D gene is possibly TRBD1 (6 bases). V was trimmed by 6 bases and J by 1 base, leaving 9 bases between them. The V gene's germline CDR1 is SNHLY and CDR2 FYNNEI. This CDR3 comprises 13 residues. The CDR3 nucleotides read TGTGCCAGCAGAGGACAGTCGAACACTGAAGCTTTCTTT. It encodes CASRGQSNTEAFF.

Details on this clone: The sample carries other DNA sequences with the same CDR3. The chain carries TRBV18 and TRBJ1-2; 9 positions match TRBD1. Germline values: CDR1 KGHSH, CDR2 LQKENI. CDR3 length equals 15 residues. J gave up 5 bases and V 1 base, and 5 bases lay outside the gene matches. This CDR3 is CASSPRLDRGYGYTF. CDR3 DNA sequence: TGTGCCAGCTCACCACGTCTTGACAGGGGGTATGGCTACACCTTC. The whole variable domain, remainder taken from reference TRBV18 and TRBJ1-2, is NAGVMQNPRHLVRRRGQEARLRCSPMKGHSHVYWYRQLPEEGLKFMVYLQKENIIDESGMPKERFSAEFPKEGPSILRIQQVVRGDSAAYFCASSPRLDRGYGYTFGSGTRLTVV.